This is a list of T cell receptor beta chains from one sample in a study of T cell responses to AZD1222 COVID-19 vaccine. Data came from immunoSEQ multiplex PCR; TCRdb stores just in-frame clones and leaves some out. The table includes 92,000 or so clones, 75% to 90% detected once. The starting material was peripheral blood, obtained on day 0 of AZD1222 vaccination. The receptors come from an adult in good health. The CDR3 runs from the conserved cysteine through the conserved F or W. The order of the fields is V gene, J gene, D gene, CDR3 protein. D genes are given only for firm matches.

V: TRBV6-5; J: TRBJ2-1; D: .; CDR3: CASSSSGLGPFNEQFF
V: TRBV6-5; J: TRBJ1-1; D: .; CDR3: CASSSPTDEAFF
V: TRBV7-9; J: TRBJ2-7; D: .; CDR3: CASSLGVSYEQYF
V: TRBV19; J: TRBJ2-5; D: .; CDR3: CASAPGHFSETQYF
V: TRBV28; J: TRBJ2-5; D: TRBD2; CDR3: CASSLWTVYLSGMKETQYF
V: TRBV19; J: TRBJ2-7; D: .; CDR3: CASSIWAGVSYEQYF
V: TRBV6-8; J: TRBJ2-1; D: TRBD2; CDR3: CASSPLSGSPYNEQFF
V: TRBV20-1; J: TRBJ2-1; D: TRBD2; CDR3: CSASRREGYNEQFF
V: TRBV19; J: TRBJ1-2; D: TRBD1; CDR3: CASSLNTGGVYGYTF
V: TRBV28; J: TRBJ2-5; D: .; CDR3: CASSSNVGQETQYF
V: TRBV5-1; J: TRBJ2-7; D: TRBD1; CDR3: CASSLAGTGAGEQYF
V: TRBV9; J: TRBJ2-1; D: TRBD2; CDR3: CASSFRTSGGPLVKFF
V: TRBV4-2; J: TRBJ2-3; D: TRBD2; CDR3: CASSTTSGPYTDTQYF
V: TRBV30; J: TRBJ1-2; D: .; CDR3: CAWADAWIPNYGYTF
V: TRBV5-1; J: TRBJ2-2; D: .; CDR3: CASSLGQVINTGELFF
V: TRBV7-2; J: TRBJ2-1; D: TRBD1; CDR3: CASSLDWTGWFF
V: TRBV4-1; J: TRBJ2-7; D: .; CDR3: CASSQEGPQGHRQYF
V: TRBV28; J: TRBJ2-7; D: TRBD1; CDR3: CASSSGQTYEQYF
V: TRBV19; J: TRBJ1-1; D: TRBD1; CDR3: CASSMGTANTEAFF
V: TRBV20-1; J: TRBJ2-7; D: .; CDR3: CSALGGYEQYF
V: TRBV18; J: TRBJ1-1; D: TRBD1; CDR3: CASSPLGQAHEAFF
V: TRBV5-4; J: TRBJ2-7; D: TRBD1; CDR3: CASSLKQGAYEQYF
V: TRBV6-5; J: TRBJ1-4; D: .; CDR3: CASSPRYEGEKLFF
V: TRBV27; J: TRBJ1-5; D: .; CDR3: CASSSEGGLDFNQPQHF
V: TRBV3-1/TRBV3-2; J: TRBJ2-7; D: TRBD2; CDR3: CASSQVTSDEQYF
V: TRBV19; J: TRBJ2-1; D: TRBD2; CDR3: CASSIVGRREGANEQFF
V: TRBV11-3; J: TRBJ2-2; D: .; CDR3: CASSPWRGNTGELFF
V: TRBV2; J: TRBJ1-5; D: .; CDR3: CASSAGDNQPQHF
V: TRBV5-4; J: TRBJ2-1; D: TRBD2; CDR3: CASSRELAGGGEQFF
V: TRBV7-6; J: TRBJ2-7; D: TRBD1; CDR3: CASSPRQGDYEQYF
V: TRBV18; J: TRBJ1-4; D: TRBD1; CDR3: CASSLSGQGTLVGFF
V: TRBV28; J: TRBJ2-3; D: .; CDR3: CATKGQGTDTQYF
V: TRBV7-9; J: TRBJ1-4; D: TRBD1; CDR3: CASSVGQGAEKLFF
V: TRBV29-1; J: TRBJ1-2; D: TRBD1; CDR3: CSVRTQGGQVPYGYTF
V: TRBV18; J: TRBJ2-7; D: .; CDR3: CASSPPSLSDYEQYF